One TCR beta chain is described in this entry. Its antigen is still unknown. These data belong to a study of beta chain features in type 1 diabetes. Whole-study context: When patients were set against healthy donors, age, gender and cell yields were similar. Study-level points and caveats: Sequencing from cDNA could over-represent high-TCR-expressing cells. For Type 1 diabetes patients, all four CD4+ subsets carried TCRB CDR3s that were moderately but significantly shorter. Fewer insertions but more deletions were seen at VDJ junctions in type 1 diabetes patients. PCR may have favored shorter templates equally in patients and controls.

Expressed TCRB transcripts were sequenced, since all the RNA that had been isolated was reverse transcribed. The table came from immunoSEQ multiplex PCR; TCRdb's copy has only in-frame clones and leaves some out. Of 600,000 to 700,000 clones in the sample, around 12% were seen once. V was cut by 6 bases and J by 7 bases, with 19 bases left in between. The CDR3 sequence is 13 residues long. Germline V gives CDR1 SQVTM, CDR2 ANQGSEA. Sequenced input: naive CD4+ T cells from blood. The genes are TRBV29-1 and TRBJ2-7; D remains unclear. The receptor was derived from a man aged 25 to 45 with type 1 diabetes. This chain's CDR3 is CSVEPLPSGEQYF. The CDR3 DNA is TGCAGCGTCGAACCTTTACCCTCCGGGGAGCAGTACTTC.